This T cell receptor (beta chain) was sequenced for a study of blood T cell repertoires in COVID-19. Whole-study context: Spain, Italy and the United States supplied samples that represented acute and convalescent COVID-19.

Here immunoSEQ multiplex PCR was the method, and the copy in TCRdb shows in-frame clones only, minus some. There are about 270,000 clones in the sample; more than 90% occur only once, and about 2.5% lies in the top ten. This clone came up a few times. Germline V gene sequence: CDR1 LNHNV, CDR2 YYDKDF (reference sequence). Trimming at V came to 1 base and at J to 1 base, leaving 3 bases not matched to a gene. This CDR3 contains 15 residues. The sample was peripheral blood. The chain is built from TRBV15 and TRBJ2-7; 8 bases fit TRBD2. The clonotype was recovered from a person between 18 and 30 years old with COVID-19, enrolled during active disease. The CDR3 DNA reads as TGTGCCACCAGCAGAGTACTAGCGGAGTCCTACGAGCAGTACTTC. This gives the protein CATSRVLAESYEQYF.